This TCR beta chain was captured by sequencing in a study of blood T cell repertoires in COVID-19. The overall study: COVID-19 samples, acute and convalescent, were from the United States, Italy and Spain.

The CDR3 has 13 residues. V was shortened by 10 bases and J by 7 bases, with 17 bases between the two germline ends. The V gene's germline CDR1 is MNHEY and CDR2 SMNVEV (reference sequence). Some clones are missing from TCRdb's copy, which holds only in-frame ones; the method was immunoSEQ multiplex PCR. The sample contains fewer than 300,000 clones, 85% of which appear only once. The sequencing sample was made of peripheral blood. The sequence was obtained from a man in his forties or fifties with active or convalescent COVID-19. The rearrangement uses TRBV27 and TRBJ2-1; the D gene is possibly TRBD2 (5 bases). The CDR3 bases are TGTGCCACCCGCGGAACACTAGGAAATGAGCAGTTCTTC. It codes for CATRGTLGNEQFF.